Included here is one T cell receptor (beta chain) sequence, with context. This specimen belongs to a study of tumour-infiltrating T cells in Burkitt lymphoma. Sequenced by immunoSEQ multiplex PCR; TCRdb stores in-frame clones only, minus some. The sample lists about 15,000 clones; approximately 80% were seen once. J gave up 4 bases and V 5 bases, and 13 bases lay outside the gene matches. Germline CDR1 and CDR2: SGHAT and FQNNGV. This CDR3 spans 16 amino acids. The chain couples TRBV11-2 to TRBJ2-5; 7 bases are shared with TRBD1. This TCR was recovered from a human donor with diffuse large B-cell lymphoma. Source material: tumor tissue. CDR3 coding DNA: TGTGCCAGCAGCCCGGTGGTCACAGGGGCCCGAGAGACCCAGTACTTC. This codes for CASSPVVTGARETQYF.